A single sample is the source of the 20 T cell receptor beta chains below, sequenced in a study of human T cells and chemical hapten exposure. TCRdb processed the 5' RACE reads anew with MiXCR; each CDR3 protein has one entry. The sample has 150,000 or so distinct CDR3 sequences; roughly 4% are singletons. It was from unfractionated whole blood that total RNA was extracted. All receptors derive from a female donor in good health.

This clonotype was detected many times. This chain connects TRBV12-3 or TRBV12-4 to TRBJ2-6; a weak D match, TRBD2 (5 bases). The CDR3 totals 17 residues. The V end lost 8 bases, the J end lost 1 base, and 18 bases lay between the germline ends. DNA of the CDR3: TGTGCCAGCCTCCCGGGGTCAAACCCTTCTGGGGCCAACGTCCTGACTTTC. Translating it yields CASLPGSNPSGANVLTF.

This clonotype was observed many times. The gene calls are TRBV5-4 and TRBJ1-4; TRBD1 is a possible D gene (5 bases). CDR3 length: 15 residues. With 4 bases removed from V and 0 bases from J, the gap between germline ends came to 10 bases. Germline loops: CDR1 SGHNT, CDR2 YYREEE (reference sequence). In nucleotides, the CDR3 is TGTGCCAGCAGCCGCGGGGGAGCAACTAATGAAAAACTGTTTTTT. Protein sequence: CASSRGGATNEKLFF. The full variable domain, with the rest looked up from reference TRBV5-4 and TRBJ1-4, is ETGVTQSPTHLIKTRGQQVTLRCSSQSGHNTVSWYQQALGQGPQFIFQYYREEENGRGNFPPRFSGLQFPNYSSELNVNALELDDSALYLCASSRGGATNEKLFFGSGTQLSVL.

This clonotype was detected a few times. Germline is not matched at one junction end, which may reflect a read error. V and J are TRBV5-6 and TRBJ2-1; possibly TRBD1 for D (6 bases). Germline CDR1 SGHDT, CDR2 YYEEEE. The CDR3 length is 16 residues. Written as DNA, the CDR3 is TGTGCCAGCAGCCCGGAAGGAACAGGGTCTCCTTCACTACTCCTCTTC. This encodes CASSPEGTGSPSLLLF. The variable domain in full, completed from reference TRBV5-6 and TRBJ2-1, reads DAGVTQSPTHLIKTRGQQVTLRCSPKSGHDTVSWYQQALGQGPQFIFQYYEEEERQRGNFPDRFSGHQFPNYSSELNVNALLLGDSALYLCASSPEGTGSPSLLLFGPGTRLTVL.

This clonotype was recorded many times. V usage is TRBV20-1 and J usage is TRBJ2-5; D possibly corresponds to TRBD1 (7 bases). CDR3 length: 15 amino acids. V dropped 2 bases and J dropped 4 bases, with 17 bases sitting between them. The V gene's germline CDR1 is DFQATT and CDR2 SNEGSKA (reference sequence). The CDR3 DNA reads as TGCAGTGCTAGATCCCCACGACAGGGAGGAGAGACCCAGTACTTC. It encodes CSARSPRQGGETQYF.

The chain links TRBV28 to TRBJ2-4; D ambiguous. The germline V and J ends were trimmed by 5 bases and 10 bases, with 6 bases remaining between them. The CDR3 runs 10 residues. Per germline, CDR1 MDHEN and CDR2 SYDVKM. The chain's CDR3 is CASSGPIQYF. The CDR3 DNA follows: TGTGCCAGCAGTGGCCCTATTCAGTACTTC. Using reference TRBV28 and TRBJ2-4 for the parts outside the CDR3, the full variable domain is DVKVTQSSRYLVKRTGEKVFLECVQDMDHENMFWYRQDPGLGLRLIYFSYDVKMKEKGDIPEGYSVSREKKERFSLILESASTNQTSMYLCASSGPIQYFGAGTRLSVL.

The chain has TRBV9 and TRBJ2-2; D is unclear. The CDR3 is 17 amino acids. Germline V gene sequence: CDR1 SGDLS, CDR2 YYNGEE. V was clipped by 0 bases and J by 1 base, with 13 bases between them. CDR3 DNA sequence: TGTGCCAGCAGCGTAGTCAGTGGGTTCTTGAACACCGGGGAGCTGTTTTTT. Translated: CASSVVSGFLNTGELFF.

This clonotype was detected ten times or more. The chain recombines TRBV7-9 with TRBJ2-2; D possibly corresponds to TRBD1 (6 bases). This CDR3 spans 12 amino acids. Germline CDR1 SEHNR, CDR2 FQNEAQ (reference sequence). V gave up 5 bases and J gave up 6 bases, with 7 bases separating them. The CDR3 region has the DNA TGTGCCAGCAGCCCAGGGGCCGGGGAGCTGTTTTTT. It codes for CASSPGAGELFF.

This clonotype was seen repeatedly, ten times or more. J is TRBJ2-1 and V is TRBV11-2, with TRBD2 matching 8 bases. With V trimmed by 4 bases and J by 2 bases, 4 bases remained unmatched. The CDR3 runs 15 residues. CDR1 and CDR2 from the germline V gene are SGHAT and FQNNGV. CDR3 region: CASSWQGLAYNEQFF. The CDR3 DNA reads TGTGCCAGCAGCTGGCAGGGACTAGCCTACAATGAGCAGTTCTTC.

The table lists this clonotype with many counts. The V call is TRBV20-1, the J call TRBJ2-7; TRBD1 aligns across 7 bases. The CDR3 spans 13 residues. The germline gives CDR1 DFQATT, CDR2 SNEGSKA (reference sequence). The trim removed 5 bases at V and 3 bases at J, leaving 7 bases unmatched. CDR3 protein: CSARGDRVYEQYF. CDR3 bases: TGCAGTGCTCGAGGGGACAGAGTCTACGAGCAGTACTTC.

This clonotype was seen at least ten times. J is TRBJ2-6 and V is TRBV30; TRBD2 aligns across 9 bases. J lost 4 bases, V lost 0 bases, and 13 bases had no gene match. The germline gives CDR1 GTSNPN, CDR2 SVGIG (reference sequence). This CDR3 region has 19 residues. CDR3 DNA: TGTGCCTGGAGTGTGTTCTTAGCGGGGGTTGCTTCCGGGGCCAACGTCCTGACTTTC. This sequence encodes CAWSVFLAGVASGANVLTF.

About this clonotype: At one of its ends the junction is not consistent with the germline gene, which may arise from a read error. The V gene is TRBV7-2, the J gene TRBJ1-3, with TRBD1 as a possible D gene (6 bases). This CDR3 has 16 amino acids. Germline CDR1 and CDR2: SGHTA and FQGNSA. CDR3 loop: CASSLASGASGNTVYF. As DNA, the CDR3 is TGTGCCAGCAGCTTAGCCTCAGGGGCCTCTGGAAACACCGTATATTTT.

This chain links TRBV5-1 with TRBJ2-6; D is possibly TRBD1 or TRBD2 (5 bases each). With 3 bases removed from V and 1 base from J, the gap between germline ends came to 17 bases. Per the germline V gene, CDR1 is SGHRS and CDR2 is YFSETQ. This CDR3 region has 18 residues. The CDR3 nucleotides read TGCGCCAGCAGCTCACTAGGGGCGACCACGTCTGGGGCCAACGTCCTGACTTTC. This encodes CASSSLGATTSGANVLTF.

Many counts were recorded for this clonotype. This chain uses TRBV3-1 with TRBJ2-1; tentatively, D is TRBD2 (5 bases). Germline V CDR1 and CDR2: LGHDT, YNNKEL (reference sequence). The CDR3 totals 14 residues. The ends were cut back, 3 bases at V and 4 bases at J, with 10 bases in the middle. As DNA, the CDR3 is TGTGCCAGCAGCCAGGATGACTATTACAATGAGCAGTTCTTC. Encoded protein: CASSQDDYYNEQFF.

CDR3 sequence: CASSYPAGWEDNEQFF. The DNA of the CDR3 is TGTGCCAGCAGTTACCCAGCGGGGTGGGAGGACAATGAGCAGTTCTTC. The rearrangement uses TRBV6-2 or TRBV6-3 and TRBJ2-1; 7 bases are a match to TRBD2. CDR3 size: 16 residues. After removal of 2 bases from V and 5 bases from J, the junction contained 9 bases not matched to a gene. CDR1 is MNHEY and CDR2 is SVGEGT in the germline V gene.

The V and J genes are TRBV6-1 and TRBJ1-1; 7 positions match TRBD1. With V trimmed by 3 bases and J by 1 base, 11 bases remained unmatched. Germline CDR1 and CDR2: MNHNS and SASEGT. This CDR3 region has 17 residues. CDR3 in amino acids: CASSEHTWGQQNTEAFF. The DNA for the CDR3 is TGTGCCAGCAGTGAGCACACTTGGGGACAGCAGAACACTGAAGCTTTCTTT.

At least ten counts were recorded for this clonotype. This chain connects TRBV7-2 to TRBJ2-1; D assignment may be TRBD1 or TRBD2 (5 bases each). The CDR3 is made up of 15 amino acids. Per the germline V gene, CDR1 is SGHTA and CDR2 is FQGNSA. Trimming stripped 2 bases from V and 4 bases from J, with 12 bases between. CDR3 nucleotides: TGTGCCAGCAGCTTAATCGGGGCCCGTTACAATGAGCAGTTCTTC. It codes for CASSLIGARYNEQFF.

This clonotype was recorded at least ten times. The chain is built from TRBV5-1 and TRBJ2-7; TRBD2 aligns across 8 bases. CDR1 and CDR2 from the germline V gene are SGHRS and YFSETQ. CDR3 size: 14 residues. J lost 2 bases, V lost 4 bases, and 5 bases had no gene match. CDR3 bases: TGCGCCAGCAGCCCGGGGGGGAACCCCTACGAGCAGTACTTC. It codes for CASSPGGNPYEQYF. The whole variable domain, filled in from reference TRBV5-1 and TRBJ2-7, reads KAGVTQTPRYLIKTRGQQVTLSCSPISGHRSVSWYQQTPGQGLQFLFEYFSETQRNKGNFPGRFSGRQFSNSRSEMNVSTLELGDSALYLCASSPGGNPYEQYFGPGTRLTVT.

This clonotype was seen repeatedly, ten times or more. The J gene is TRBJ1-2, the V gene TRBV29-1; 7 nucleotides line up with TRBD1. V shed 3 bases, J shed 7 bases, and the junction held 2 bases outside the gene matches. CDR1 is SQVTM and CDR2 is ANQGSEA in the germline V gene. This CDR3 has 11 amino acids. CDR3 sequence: CSVDQGVGYTF. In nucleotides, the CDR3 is TGCAGCGTTGATCAGGGGGTTGGCTACACCTTC.

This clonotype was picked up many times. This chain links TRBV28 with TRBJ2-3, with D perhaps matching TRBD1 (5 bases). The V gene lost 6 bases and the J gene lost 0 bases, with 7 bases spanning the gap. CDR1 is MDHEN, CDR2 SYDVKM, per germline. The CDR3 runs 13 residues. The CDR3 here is CASRGVSTDTQYF. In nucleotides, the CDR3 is TGTGCCAGCAGAGGGGTTAGCACAGATACGCAGTATTTT.

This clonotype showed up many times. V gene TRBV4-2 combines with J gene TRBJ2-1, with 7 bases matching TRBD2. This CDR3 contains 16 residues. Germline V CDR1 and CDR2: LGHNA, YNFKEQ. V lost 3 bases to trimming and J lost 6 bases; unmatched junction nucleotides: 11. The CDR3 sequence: CASSQGSAGVANEQFF. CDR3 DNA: TGTGCCAGCAGCCAGGGGAGCGCGGGGGTGGCCAATGAGCAGTTCTTC.